This entry concerns a single T cell receptor beta chain. Its antigen remains unknown. The PCR contained 60 Vbeta and 13 Jbeta primers. TCRdb's table, derived via immunoSEQ multiplex PCR, lists solely in-frame clones and lacks some. Among under 200,000 clones listed, roughly four fifths were seen once. This specimen belongs to a study of cytomegalovirus exposure and HLA in healthy donors. Study context: There were some 380 genotyped donors. Of these, roughly 80% fell in the genetic ancestry cluster associated with self-reported Caucasian donors.

General observations from the study: The presence/absence work took it that sequencing depth was about the same across donors. Data from an earlier analysis indicated that most TCR beta V segments were productive either about 90% or about 30% of the time. Sequencing likely generated an artifact that appeared as a cluster of highly shared sequence variants.

This sequence originates from a female donor in good health and CMV-seronegative. The sample was PBMCs.

DNA for the CDR3: TGTGCCTGGGAGGCAGACCGACTCGAGGTGGGGGAGCTGTTTTTT. This sequence encodes CAWEADRLEVGELFF. V gene TRBV30 combines with J gene TRBJ2-2; D gene uncertain. The CDR3 runs to 15 residues. CDR1 and CDR2 (germline): GTSNPN, SVGIG (reference sequence). Trimming left V 5 bases short and J 8 bases short, with 21 bases between.